Sequencing of this T cell receptor (beta chain) was carried out in a study of shared clonotypes between healthy human individuals. As for the study in general: The composition of the donors was a couple of women and a few men aged 18 to 49. Findings of the study overall: At large depth, rarefaction still showed sorted-subset sequencing to be incomplete.

As regards this clone: What it recognizes is unknown. The same CDR3 also results from other DNA sequences found in this sample.

Under the authors' procedure: Junction-only sequences produced by ImmunoSEQ had no quality scores, so filtering differed. The table came from immunoSEQ multiplex PCR; TCRdb's copy has only in-frame clones and leaves some out. V and J calls and clone size are given by that table; D and trimming were obtained from the DNA. The table records over a million clones, roughly 97% of them present only once. The material sequenced was naive CD4+ T cells sorted from blood. Sample subset: CD45RA+ positively selected. This TCR was recovered from a young man in good health.

DNA for the CDR3: TGTGCCAGTAGTATAAGCCGGAACACTGAAGCTTTCTTT. Protein: CASSISRNTEAFF. The chain couples TRBV19 to TRBJ1-1; unclear D gene. This CDR3 comprises 13 residues. Germline loops: CDR1 LNHDA, CDR2 SQIVND (reference sequence). The ends were cut back, 2 bases at V and 1 base at J, with 5 bases in the middle.